These 27 T cell receptor beta chains came from one sample sequenced in a study of blood T cell repertoires in COVID-19. Generated by immunoSEQ multiplex PCR, the TCRdb table keeps only in-frame clones and is missing some. The sample lists 200,000 to 300,000 clones; 81% were seen once. The sequenced sample was peripheral blood. The receptors shown here come from an elderly woman with COVID-19, enrolled during active disease.

This chain uses TRBV5-5 with TRBJ2-7; D unclear. Germline V gives CDR1 SGHKS, CDR2 YYEKEE (reference sequence). There are 15 residues in the CDR3. V lost 1 base and J lost 0, with 11 bases in between. The CDR3 bases are TGTGCCAGCAGCTTGACAGAGTTGCGCTCCTACGAGCAGTACTTC. It encodes CASSLTELRSYEQYF.

V is TRBV28 and J is TRBJ1-5; D may be TRBD1 (6 bases). Germline V gene data show CDR1 as MDHEN and CDR2 as SYDVKM. V was shortened by 2 bases and J by 5 bases, with 28 bases between the two germline ends. CDR3 length: 20 residues. CDR3 residues: CASSLGDKGPGGGAHQPQHF. The CDR3 bases are TGTGCCAGCAGTTTAGGGGACAAGGGGCCCGGTGGGGGGGCACATCAGCCCCAGCATTTT.

CDR3 amino acids: CASRSQGDPDTQYF. The CDR3 DNA is TGTGCCAGCAGAAGTCAGGGGGACCCAGATACGCAGTATTTT. The chain combines TRBV14 with TRBJ2-3; the match to TRBD1 covers 7 bases. V trimming: 6 bases; J trimming: 4 bases; junction bases outside the gene matches: 7. CDR1 SGHDN and CDR2 FVKESK come from the germline V gene. The CDR3 spans 14 residues.

This clone was counted at least ten times. The chain links TRBV6-5 to TRBJ1-3, with TRBD1 as a possible D gene (6 bases). Trimming left V 5 bases short and J 4 bases short, with 15 bases between. This CDR3 region has 15 residues. Looked up from germline, CDR1 is MNHEY and CDR2 is SVGAGI. CDR3 region: CASSLRSGAGNTIYF. CDR3 nucleotides: TGTGCCAGCAGTCTCCGTTCAGGGGCAGGAAACACCATATATTTT.

This chain uses TRBV6-5 with TRBJ1-4; 9 nucleotides agree with TRBD1. Germline-derived CDR1 and CDR2 are MNHEY and SVGAGI. The ends lost 6 bases at V and 5 bases at J; junction bases unmatched: 7. This CDR3 has 15 amino acids. The CDR3, as DNA: TGTGCCAGCAGAGCCCCCGGGACAGGGAATGAAAAACTGTTTTTT. The encoded protein is CASRAPGTGNEKLFF.

Here the CDR3 DNA reads TGTGCCAGCAGTCCAACAGGGGCGAAGTCCTACGAGCAGTACTTC. Encoded protein: CASSPTGAKSYEQYF. The chain uses TRBV6-2 or TRBV6-3 and TRBJ2-7, with TRBD1 matching 7 bases. The CDR3 is 15 residues long. Germline-derived CDR1 and CDR2 are MNHEY and SVGEGT. Trimming cost V 5 bases and J 1 base; bases outside gene matches: 8.

Remarks on this clone: Additional DNA sequences in this sample encode the identical CDR3. This rearrangement joins TRBV20-1 to TRBJ1-1; unclear D gene. Germline assignment: CDR1 DFQATT and CDR2 SNEGSKA (reference sequence). V was trimmed by 6 bases and J by 1 base, leaving 3 bases between them. The CDR3 totals 10 residues. The CDR3 reads CSARNTEAFF. The DNA of the CDR3 is TGCAGTGCCCGGAACACTGAAGCTTTCTTT.

In its sample, this clone was seen many times. The CDR3 region is CASSYESYYYNEQFF. The CDR3 DNA sequence: TGTGCCAGCAGTTACGAGAGCTACTACTACAATGAGCAGTTCTTC. The chain joins TRBV6-2 or TRBV6-3 to TRBJ2-1, with D unresolved. This CDR3 contains 15 residues. CDR1 MNHEY and CDR2 SVGEGT come from the germline V gene. V lost 2 bases and J lost 3, with 11 bases in between.

This clone came up once. This chain links TRBV5-6 with TRBJ2-7; 8 nucleotides align to TRBD2. Germline V gene sequence: CDR1 SGHDT, CDR2 YYEEEE. The V and J ends lost 3 bases and 3 bases, in that order; junction bases with no gene match: 11. The CDR3 spans 16 residues. The CDR3 protein is CASSSLRRGLVYEQYF. In nucleotides, the CDR3 is TGTGCCAGCAGCTCATTGCGTCGGGGACTAGTCTACGAGCAGTACTTC.

This clone was picked up one time. The chain combines TRBV6-5 with TRBJ1-1; the D gene is possibly TRBD1 (5 bases). The CDR3 extends over 12 amino acids. The germline V gene has CDR1 MNHEY and CDR2 SVGAGI. Trimming took 6 bases from V and 4 from J, leaving 9 bases between them. The CDR3 spells CASRGGTTEAFF. CDR3 in DNA: TGTGCCAGCAGGGGGGGGACCACTGAAGCTTTCTTT.

The chain recombines TRBV28 with TRBJ2-3, with D unresolved. This CDR3 contains 12 residues. Trimming removed 6 bases from V and 0 bases from J, with 4 bases in between. Looked up from germline, CDR1 is MDHEN and CDR2 is SYDVKM. The chain's CDR3 is CASRRSTDTQYF. CDR3 coding DNA: TGTGCCAGCAGACGGAGCACAGATACGCAGTATTTT. The full variable domain, rest sourced from reference TRBV28 and TRBJ2-3, is DVKVTQSSRYLVKRTGEKVFLECVQDMDHENMFWYRQDPGLGLRLIYFSYDVKMKEKGDIPEGYSVSREKKERFSLILESASTNQTSMYLCASRRSTDTQYFGPGTRLTVL.

The table lists this clone with many counts. This chain uses TRBV30 with TRBJ2-6; the D gene is possibly TRBD1 (5 bases). The V gene's germline CDR1 is GTSNPN and CDR2 SVGIG (reference sequence). The CDR3 totals 16 residues. The V end was cut by 1 base, the J end by 0 bases, with 10 bases between. The CDR3 nucleotides read TGTGCCTGGAGTGCAGGGCCTAGCTCTGGGGCCAACGTCCTGACTTTC. Protein product: CAWSAGPSSGANVLTF.

The gene calls are TRBV7-2 and TRBJ2-2, with TRBD2 matching over 7 bases. CDR3 length equals 14 residues. V shed 3 bases and J 6 bases; nucleotides not matched to a gene: 4. The germline CDR1 and CDR2 sequences are SGHTA and FQGNSA. The chain's CDR3 is CASSFSGRAGELFF. CDR3 DNA sequence: TGTGCCAGCAGCTTCTCTGGGAGGGCCGGGGAGCTGTTTTTT.

The chain employs TRBV4-1 and TRBJ1-2; D gene uncertain. Germline V gives CDR1 MGHRA, CDR2 YSYEKL. The ends were cut back, 1 base at V and 9 bases at J, with 15 bases in the middle. This CDR3 region has 14 residues. For the CDR3, the DNA is TGCGCCAGCAGCCAAGTCCAGGTGGCGAGTCGCTACACCTTC. Its translation: CASSQVQVASRYTF.

The rearrangement uses TRBV28 and TRBJ1-2; a weak D match, TRBD1 (6 bases). V shed 6 bases and J shed 7 bases, with 18 bases lying between them. The CDR3 runs 14 residues. Germline loops: CDR1 MDHEN, CDR2 SYDVKM. This CDR3 is CASSFPAGGSGYTF. The CDR3 nucleotides read TGTGCCAGCAGCTTCCCGGCGGGGGGCAGTGGCTACACCTTC.

V is TRBV18 and J is TRBJ1-6; 7 bases agree with TRBD1. The CDR3 runs to 16 residues. The germline V gene has CDR1 KGHSH and CDR2 LQKENI. V dropped 3 bases and J dropped 10; count of bases not matched to a gene: 12. This CDR3 reads CASSPISRGPGSPLHF. CDR3 nucleotide sequence: TGTGCCAGCTCACCGATTAGTAGGGGGCCGGGATCACCCCTCCACTTT.

The chain links TRBV29-1 to TRBJ2-7, with a tentative D call TRBD2 (5 bases). The CDR3 is 16 amino acids. V lost 7 bases to trimming and J lost 2 bases, with 24 bases between them. Germline-derived CDR1 and CDR2 are SQVTM and ANQGSEA. For the CDR3, the DNA is TGCAGCGCCCGAGCCGCTATTCGGCACGGGACCTACGAGCAGTACTTC. It specifies CSARAAIRHGTYEQYF.

This chain connects TRBV7-9 to TRBJ1-2; TRBD1 agrees at 8 bases. Germline V gives CDR1 SEHNR, CDR2 FQNEAQ (reference sequence). Germline trimming cut 3 bases from V and 4 bases from J; bases unmatched to any gene: 7. The CDR3 sequence is 15 residues long. The CDR3 nucleotides are TGTGCCAGCAGCTTCGGACAGGGAGCACTCTATGGCTACACCTTC. Translation gives CASSFGQGALYGYTF.

This chain links TRBV6-6 with TRBJ1-2, with a tentative D call TRBD1 (6 bases). Deletions cut 0 bases from V and 7 bases from J, with 18 bases between. CDR3 length: 16 residues. Looked up from germline, CDR1 is MNHNY and CDR2 is SVGAGI (reference sequence). CDR3 coding DNA: TGTGCCAGCAGTTACTCGAACTATCGGATACAGGGTGGCTACACCTTC. Its translation: CASSYSNYRIQGGYTF.

This clone occurred once. The chain employs TRBV11-2 and TRBJ1-5, with TRBD1 as a possible D gene (5 bases). This CDR3 is 18 amino acids long. V dropped 0 bases and J dropped 5 bases, with 20 bases sitting between them. Germline CDR1 reads SGHAT; CDR2 reads FQNNGV. This chain's CDR3 is CASSLDGGSGWWDQPQHF. The CDR3 DNA follows: TGTGCCAGCAGCTTAGACGGGGGGAGTGGTTGGTGGGATCAGCCCCAGCATTTT.

The chain combines TRBV6-6 with TRBJ1-4; the D gene is possibly TRBD1 (5 bases). Between the trimmed V and J ends, which lost 6 bases and 4 bases, there was a span of 12 bases. This CDR3 region has 14 residues. Germline loops: CDR1 MNHNY, CDR2 SVGAGI (reference sequence). The CDR3 sequence is CASRGAALNEKLFF. DNA for the CDR3: TGTGCCAGCAGAGGGGCAGCCCTTAATGAAAAACTGTTTTTT.

The chain carries TRBV19 and TRBJ1-2; D is perhaps TRBD1 (5 bases). The germline CDR1 and CDR2 sequences are LNHDA and SQIVND (reference sequence). The CDR3 has 13 amino acids. The V end was cut by 3 bases, the J end by 3 bases, with 8 bases between. The CDR3 DNA is TGTGCCAGTAGTATGGGGCCGCACTATGGCTACACCTTC. Translated, it gives CASSMGPHYGYTF. Variable domain in full (rest from reference TRBV19 and TRBJ1-2): DGGITQSPKYLFRKEGQNVTLSCEQNLNHDAMYWYRQDPGQGLRLIYYSQIVNDFQKGDIAEGYSVSREKKESFPLTVTSAQKNPTAFYLCASSMGPHYGYTFGSGTRLTVV.

The chain employs TRBV7-3 and TRBJ2-1, with 8 bases aligning to TRBD2. Unmatched junction bases numbered 1, after V lost 0 bases and J lost 0 bases. Per the germline V gene, CDR1 is SGHTA and CDR2 is FQGTGA. The CDR3 is made up of 16 amino acids. The CDR3 DNA reads TGTGCCAGCAGCTTAACCGGGACTAGCTCCTACAATGAGCAGTTCTTC. This codes for CASSLTGTSSYNEQFF.

The chain uses TRBV7-3 and TRBJ2-3, with D perhaps TRBD1 (6 bases). This CDR3 has 16 amino acids. Germline CDR1 SGHTA, CDR2 FQGTGA. V dropped 5 bases and J dropped 2 bases, with 17 bases sitting between them. The chain's CDR3 is CASSPAGQKITDTQYF. DNA of the CDR3: TGTGCCAGCAGCCCGGCCGGACAGAAGATCACAGATACGCAGTATTTT.

V and J are TRBV6-5 and TRBJ1-1; D perhaps matches TRBD1 (6 bases). The CDR3 is 14 residues long. The ends were cut back, 2 bases at V and 1 base at J, with 8 bases in the middle. Germline V gene data show CDR1 as MNHEY and CDR2 as SVGAGI. This CDR3 reads CASSYLQGNTEAFF. The CDR3 DNA reads TGTGCCAGCAGTTACCTACAGGGGAACACTGAAGCTTTCTTT.

V usage is TRBV18 and J usage is TRBJ1-1, with D uncertain. Trimming pared 7 bases from V and 0 bases from J, leaving 12 bases between. Germline V lookup: CDR1 KGHSH, CDR2 LQKENI. This CDR3 has 14 amino acids. CDR3 sequence reads: CASLRADMNTEAFF. The CDR3 region has the DNA TGTGCCAGCTTAAGAGCCGATATGAACACTGAAGCTTTCTTT.

This sequence joins TRBV4-1 and TRBJ1-3; D gene uncertain. V was clipped by 2 bases and J by 2 bases, with 10 bases between them. CDR3 length equals 15 residues. Germline V CDR1 and CDR2: MGHRA, YSYEKL. CDR3 sequence reads: CASSQLGAAGNTIYF. DNA of the CDR3: TGCGCCAGCAGCCAATTGGGAGCTGCTGGAAACACCATATATTTT.